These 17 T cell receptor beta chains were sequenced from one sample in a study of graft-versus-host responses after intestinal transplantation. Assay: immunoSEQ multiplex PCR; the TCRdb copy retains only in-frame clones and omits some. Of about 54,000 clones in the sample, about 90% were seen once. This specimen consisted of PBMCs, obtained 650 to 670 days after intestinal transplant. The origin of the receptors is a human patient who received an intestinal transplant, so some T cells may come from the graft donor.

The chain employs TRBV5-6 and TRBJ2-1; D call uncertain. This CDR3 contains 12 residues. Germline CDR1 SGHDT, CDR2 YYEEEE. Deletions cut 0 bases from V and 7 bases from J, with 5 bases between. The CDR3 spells CASSLVLNEQFF. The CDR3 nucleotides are TGTGCCAGCAGCTTGGTCCTAAATGAGCAGTTCTTC. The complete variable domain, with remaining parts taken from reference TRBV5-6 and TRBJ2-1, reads DAGVTQSPTHLIKTRGQQVTLRCSPKSGHDTVSWYQQALGQGPQFIFQYYEEEERQRGNFPDRFSGHQFPNYSSELNVNALLLGDSALYLCASSLVLNEQFFGPGTRLTVL.

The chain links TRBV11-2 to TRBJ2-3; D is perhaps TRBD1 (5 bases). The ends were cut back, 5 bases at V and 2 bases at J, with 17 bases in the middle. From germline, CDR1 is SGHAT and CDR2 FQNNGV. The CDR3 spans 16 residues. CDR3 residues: CASSPPTGYNTDTQYF. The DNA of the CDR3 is TGTGCCAGCAGCCCACCTACAGGCTACAACACAGATACGCAGTATTTT.

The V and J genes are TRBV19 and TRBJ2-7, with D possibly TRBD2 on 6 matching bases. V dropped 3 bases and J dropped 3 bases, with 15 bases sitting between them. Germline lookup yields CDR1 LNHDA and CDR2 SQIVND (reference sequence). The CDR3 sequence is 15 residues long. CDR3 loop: CASSMEGKGLYEQYF. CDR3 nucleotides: TGTGCCAGTAGTATGGAGGGTAAGGGACTCTACGAGCAGTACTTC.

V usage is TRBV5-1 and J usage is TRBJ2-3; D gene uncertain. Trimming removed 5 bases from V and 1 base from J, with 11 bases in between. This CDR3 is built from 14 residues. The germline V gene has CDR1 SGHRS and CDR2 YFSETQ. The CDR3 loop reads CASSPTGGTDTQYF. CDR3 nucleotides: TGCGCCAGCAGTCCGACTGGGGGCACAGATACGCAGTATTTT.

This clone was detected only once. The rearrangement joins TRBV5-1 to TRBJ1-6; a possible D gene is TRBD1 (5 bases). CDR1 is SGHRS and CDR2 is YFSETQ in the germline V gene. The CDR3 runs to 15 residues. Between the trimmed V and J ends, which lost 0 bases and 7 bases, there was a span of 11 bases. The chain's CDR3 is CASSLGQGGNSPLHF. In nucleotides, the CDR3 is TGCGCCAGCAGCTTGGGTCAGGGAGGGAATTCACCCCTCCACTTT.

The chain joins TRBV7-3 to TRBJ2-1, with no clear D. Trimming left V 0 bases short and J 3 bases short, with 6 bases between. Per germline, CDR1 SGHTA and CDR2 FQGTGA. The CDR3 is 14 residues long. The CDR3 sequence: CASSLTNLYNEQFF. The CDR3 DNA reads TGTGCCAGCAGCTTAACTAACCTCTACAATGAGCAGTTCTTC.

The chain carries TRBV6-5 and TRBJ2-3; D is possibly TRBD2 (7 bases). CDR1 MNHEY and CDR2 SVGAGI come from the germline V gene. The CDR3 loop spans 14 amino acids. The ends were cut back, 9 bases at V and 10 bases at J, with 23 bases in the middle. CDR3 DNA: TGTGCCAGTTCGGCGGGGGCGGAGGGCGGGGCGCAGTATTTT. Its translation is CASSAGAEGGAQYF.

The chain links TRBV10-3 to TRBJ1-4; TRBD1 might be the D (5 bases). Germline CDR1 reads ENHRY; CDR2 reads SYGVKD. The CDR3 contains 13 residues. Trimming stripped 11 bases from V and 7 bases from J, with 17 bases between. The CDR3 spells CAAGGWGIEKLFF. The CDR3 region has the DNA TGTGCCGCGGGTGGCTGGGGGATTGAAAAACTGTTTTTT.

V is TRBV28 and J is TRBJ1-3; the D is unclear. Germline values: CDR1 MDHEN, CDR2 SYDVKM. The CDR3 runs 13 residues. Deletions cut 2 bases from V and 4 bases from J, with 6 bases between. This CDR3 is CASSLGSGNTIYF. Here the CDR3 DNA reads TGTGCCAGCAGTTTAGGGTCCGGAAACACCATATATTTT. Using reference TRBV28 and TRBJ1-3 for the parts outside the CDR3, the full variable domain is DVKVTQSSRYLVKRTGEKVFLECVQDMDHENMFWYRQDPGLGLRLIYFSYDVKMKEKGDIPEGYSVSREKKERFSLILESASTNQTSMYLCASSLGSGNTIYFGEGSWLTVV.

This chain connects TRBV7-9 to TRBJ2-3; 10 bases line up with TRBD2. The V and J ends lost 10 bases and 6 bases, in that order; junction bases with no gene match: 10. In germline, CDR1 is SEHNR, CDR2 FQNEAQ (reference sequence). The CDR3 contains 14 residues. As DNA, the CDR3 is TGTGCCATGACAGCGGGGGGGCTAGCGGATACGCAGTATTTT. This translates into CAMTAGGLADTQYF.

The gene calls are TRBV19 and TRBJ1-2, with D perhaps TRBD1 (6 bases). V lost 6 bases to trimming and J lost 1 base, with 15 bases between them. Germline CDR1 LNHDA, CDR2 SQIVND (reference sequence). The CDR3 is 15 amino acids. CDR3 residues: CASRDTGSLNYGYTF. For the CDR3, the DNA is TGTGCCAGTAGGGATACAGGGAGTCTTAACTATGGCTACACCTTC.

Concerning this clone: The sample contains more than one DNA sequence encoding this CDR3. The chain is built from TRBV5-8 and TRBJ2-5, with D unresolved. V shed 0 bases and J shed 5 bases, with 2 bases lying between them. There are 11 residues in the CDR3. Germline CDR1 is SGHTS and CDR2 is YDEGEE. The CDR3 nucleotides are TGTGCCAGCAGCTTGGAGGAGACCCAGTACTTC. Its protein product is CASSLEETQYF.

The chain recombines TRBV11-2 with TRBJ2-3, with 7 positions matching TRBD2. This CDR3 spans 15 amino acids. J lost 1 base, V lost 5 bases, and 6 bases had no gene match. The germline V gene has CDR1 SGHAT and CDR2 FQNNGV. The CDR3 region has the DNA TGTGCCAGCAGCCCCCGCGGGGGACGCACAGATACGCAGTATTTT. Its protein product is CASSPRGGRTDTQYF.

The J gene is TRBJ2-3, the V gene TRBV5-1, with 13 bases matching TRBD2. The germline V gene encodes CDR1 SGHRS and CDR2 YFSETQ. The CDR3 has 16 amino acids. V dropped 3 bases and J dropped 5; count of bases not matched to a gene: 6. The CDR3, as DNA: TGCGCCAGCAGCTCCAGACTAGCGGGGGGAATAGATACGCAGTATTTT. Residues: CASSSRLAGGIDTQYF.

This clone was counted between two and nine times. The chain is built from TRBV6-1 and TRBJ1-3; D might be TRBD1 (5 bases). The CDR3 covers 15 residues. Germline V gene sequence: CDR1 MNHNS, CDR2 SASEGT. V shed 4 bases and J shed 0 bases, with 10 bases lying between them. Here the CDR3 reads CASSGQPTSGNTIYF. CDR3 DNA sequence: TGTGCCAGCAGTGGACAGCCGACCTCTGGAAACACCATATATTTT.

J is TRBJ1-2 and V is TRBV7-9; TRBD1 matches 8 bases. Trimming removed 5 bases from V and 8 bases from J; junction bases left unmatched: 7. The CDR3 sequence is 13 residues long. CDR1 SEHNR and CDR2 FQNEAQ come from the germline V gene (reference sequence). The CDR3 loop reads CASSPGQELGYTF. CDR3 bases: TGTGCCAGCAGCCCGGGACAGGAACTCGGCTACACCTTC.

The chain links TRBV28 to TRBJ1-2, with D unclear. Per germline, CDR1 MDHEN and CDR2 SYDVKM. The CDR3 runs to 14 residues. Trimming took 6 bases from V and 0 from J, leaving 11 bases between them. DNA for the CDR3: TGTGCCAGCAGGGTAGGAGGAGCTAACTATGGCTACACCTTC. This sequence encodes CASRVGGANYGYTF.